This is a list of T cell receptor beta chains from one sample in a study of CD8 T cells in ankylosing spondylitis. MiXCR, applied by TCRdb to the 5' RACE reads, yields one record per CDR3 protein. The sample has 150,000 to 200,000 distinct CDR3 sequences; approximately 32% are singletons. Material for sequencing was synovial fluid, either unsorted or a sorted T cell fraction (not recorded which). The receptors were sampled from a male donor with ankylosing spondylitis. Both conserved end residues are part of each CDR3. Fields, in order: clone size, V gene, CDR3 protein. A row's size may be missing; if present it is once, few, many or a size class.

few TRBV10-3 CAISEDGGAGPLHF
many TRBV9 CASSPGLASVLWETQYF
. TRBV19 CASSIYGRNTEAFF
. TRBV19 CASSVYRDIITDTQYF
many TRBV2 CASSVDRRNEQFF
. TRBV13 CASTRGGRTDGYTF
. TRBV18 CASSPPLARDTEAFF
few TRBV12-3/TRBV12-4 CASSFDSVWTGELFF
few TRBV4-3 CASSQDVAGRAYYGYTF
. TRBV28 CASSLTGVLYEQYF
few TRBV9 CASRGQGATEAFF
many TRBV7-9 CASSPQQDRANVLTF
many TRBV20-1 CSARVSGTVNTEAFF
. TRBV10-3 CAISGGQGGTEAFF
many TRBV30 CAWSVSSTNEKLFF
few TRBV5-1 CASSILPGGEEKLFF
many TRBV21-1 CASSKVNRGGYEQYF
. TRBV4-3 CASSQGLAISGANVLTF
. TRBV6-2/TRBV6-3 CASREDRGIGSNQPQHF
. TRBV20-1 CSASTGGDSPLHF
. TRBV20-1 CSGEGSNQPQHF
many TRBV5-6 CASSGGQVSTDTQYF
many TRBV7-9 CASSSPWGTNTEAFF
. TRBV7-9 CASSPGRENTEAFF
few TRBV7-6 CASSLGGLGPGELFF
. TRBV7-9 CASSGPLWLSYNEQFF
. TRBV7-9 CASSFGGEETQYF
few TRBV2 CASSEGRKNTEAFF
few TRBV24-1 CATSDSTGPFTDTQYF
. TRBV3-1 CASSQFEGGYTQYF
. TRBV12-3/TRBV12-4 CASSSTGGEVTGELFF
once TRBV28 CASQAGLETQYF
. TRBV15 CATSRDLTGADGYTF
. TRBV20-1 CSAWIPGLKGFF
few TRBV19 CASSTPGGGGNQPQHF
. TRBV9 CASSPLEGWADTQYF
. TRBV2 CASSQGQTMNTEAFF
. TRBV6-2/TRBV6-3 CASSFSRSGNIRFNEQFF
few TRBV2 CASSGDGGYNEQFF
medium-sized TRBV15 CATSSPQKSNQPQHF
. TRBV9 CASSAFSHSAEQFF